The 31 T cell receptor beta chains below all came from one sample that was sequenced in a study of T cells after yellow fever vaccination. From the 5' RACE reads, TCRdb called clonotypes with MiXCR, one entry per CDR3 protein. The table records about 350,000 distinct CDR3 sequences, less than 9.5% of them present only once. Sequencing was performed on PBMCs, taken more than 35 days after the first yellow fever vaccination. Receptors originate from a man aged 18 to 30 who received the YFV17D yellow fever vaccine.

This clonotype has only a few counts. The rearrangement joins TRBV24-1 to TRBJ1-2, with D unclear. Germline-derived CDR1 and CDR2 are KGHDR and SFDVKD. The CDR3 runs 14 residues. V shed 0 bases and J shed 8 bases, with 12 bases lying between them. CDR3 sequence (DNA): TGTGCCACCAGTGATTTGCAGACGGGGTCCGGCTACACCTTC. Its translation: CATSDLQTGSGYTF.

The V and J genes are TRBV2 and TRBJ2-3; D may be TRBD2 (5 bases). The CDR3 sequence is 14 residues long. Germline V gene sequence: CDR1 SNHLY, CDR2 FYNNEI. V was shortened by 5 bases and J by 6 bases, with 15 bases between the two germline ends. This CDR3 is CASSRDSGWDTQYF. CDR3 DNA sequence: TGTGCCAGCAGTCGCGACTCGGGGTGGGATACGCAGTATTTT.

This clonotype occurred many times. The chain is built from TRBV11-2 and TRBJ2-3; D call uncertain. Per germline, CDR1 SGHAT and CDR2 FQNNGV. CDR3 length: 16 amino acids. Trimming pared 6 bases from V and 0 bases from J, leaving 16 bases between. The CDR3 region has the DNA TGTGCCAGCAGGTATACGGGCAGGACCAGCACAGATACGCAGTATTTT. This sequence encodes CASRYTGRTSTDTQYF.

Many counts were recorded for this clonotype. The chain combines TRBV20-1 with TRBJ2-7, with TRBD1 as a possible D gene (5 bases). The CDR3 has 12 residues. Trimming shortened V by 6 bases and J by 0 bases, and 9 bases separated the two germline ends. The germline V gene has CDR1 DFQATT and CDR2 SNEGSKA (reference sequence). CDR3 coding DNA: TGCAGTGCAGCGACAGTCTCCTACGAGCAGTACTTC. Its protein is CSAATVSYEQYF.

The rearrangement uses TRBV12-3 or TRBV12-4 and TRBJ1-2; 10 nucleotides agree with TRBD1. The CDR3 has 15 amino acids. V trimming: 2 bases; J trimming: 7 bases; junction bases outside the gene matches: 7. The CDR3 region is CASSLNRQGARGYTF. In DNA, the CDR3 is TGTGCCAGCAGTTTAAATCGACAGGGGGCCCGTGGCTACACCTTC.

The V and J genes are TRBV6-6 and TRBJ2-2; D perhaps matches TRBD1 (6 bases). Germline loops: CDR1 MNHNY, CDR2 SVGAGI (reference sequence). The CDR3 is made up of 13 amino acids. V was clipped by 6 bases and J by 5 bases, with 10 bases between them. In DNA form, the CDR3 reads TGTGCCAGCAGCCGAGGGGGAACCGGGGAGCTGTTTTTT. Its translation: CASSRGGTGELFF.

This clonotype came up many times. The V gene is TRBV5-1, the J gene TRBJ2-6; no clear D gene. Trimming pared 2 bases from V and 0 bases from J, leaving 3 bases between. The CDR3 is made up of 14 amino acids. CDR1 SGHRS and CDR2 YFSETQ come from the germline V gene. The CDR3 coding sequence is TGCGCCAGCAGCTTCTTCTCTGGGGCCAACGTCCTGACTTTC. This translates into CASSFFSGANVLTF.

The chain combines TRBV4-2 with TRBJ2-1; 9 bases align to TRBD1. The junction had 15 bases not matched to a gene; V was cut back by 6 bases and J by 9 bases. The CDR3 loop spans 16 amino acids. Per germline, CDR1 LGHNA and CDR2 YNFKEQ. The CDR3 region is CASSTAVGTGSGEQFF. CDR3 nucleotides: TGTGCCAGCAGTACCGCCGTAGGGACAGGGTCGGGTGAGCAGTTCTTC.

This chain joins TRBV5-1 and TRBJ1-6, with D maybe TRBD1 (6 bases). The CDR3 is 15 residues long. Trimming took 4 bases from V and 4 from J, leaving 12 bases between them. CDR1 SGHRS and CDR2 YFSETQ come from the germline V gene. CDR3 nucleotides: TGCGCCAGCAGCCTGGGGGACATATATAATTCACCCCTCCACTTT. It translates to CASSLGDIYNSPLHF.

This clonotype turned up a few times. The rearrangement joins TRBV5-5 to TRBJ2-3; perhaps TRBD2 as D (6 bases). Trimming cost V 6 bases and J 0 bases, with 17 bases left between them. There are 16 residues in the CDR3. Germline V gene data show CDR1 as SGHKS and CDR2 as YYEKEE (reference sequence). The CDR3 loop reads CASTRGWGDSTDTQYF. The DNA of the CDR3 is TGTGCCAGCACCCGAGGGTGGGGGGATAGCACAGATACGCAGTATTTT.

The chain carries TRBV4-1 and TRBJ2-1, with D possibly being TRBD1 or TRBD2 (5 bases each). The germline V gene encodes CDR1 MGHRA and CDR2 YSYEKL. The CDR3 length is 18 residues. Trimming took 2 bases from V and 6 from J, leaving 23 bases between them. Written as DNA, the CDR3 is TGCGCCAGCAGCCAACAAGATATCGGGACCAGCATCCGCAATGAGCAGTTCTTC. Protein: CASSQQDIGTSIRNEQFF.

The chain links TRBV5-1 to TRBJ2-5, with D possibly TRBD2 on 7 matching bases. The CDR3 length is 14 residues. From germline, CDR1 is SGHRS and CDR2 YFSETQ. V was trimmed by 7 bases and J by 4 bases, leaving 17 bases between them. CDR3 bases: TGCGCCAGCGGCTCCCCGGGGGGCGGAGAGACCCAGTACTTC. This codes for CASGSPGGGETQYF.

In this sample, this clonotype turned up a few times. This CDR3 is CASSEPLTEKLFF. CDR3 coding DNA: TGTGCCAGCAGTGAACCTTTAACCGAAAAACTGTTTTTT. V usage is TRBV25-1 and J usage is TRBJ1-4, with D unresolved. V lost 2 bases to trimming and J lost 8 bases, with 9 bases between them. Germline V gives CDR1 MGHDK, CDR2 SYGVNS. The CDR3 is 13 residues long.

The table lists this clonotype with a few counts. The V and J genes are TRBV4-1 and TRBJ2-7; tentative D call: TRBD2 (5 bases). The CDR3 sequence is 14 residues long. The V end was cut by 2 bases, the J end by 2 bases, with 10 bases between. Germline V gene sequence: CDR1 MGHRA, CDR2 YSYEKL. The CDR3: CASSQTAGTYEQYF. DNA of the CDR3: TGCGCCAGCAGCCAAACGGCGGGCACCTACGAGCAGTACTTC.

The chain links TRBV7-8 to TRBJ2-3; D not certain. The length of the CDR3 is 15 residues. V was shortened by 4 bases and J by 2 bases, with 13 bases between the two germline ends. CDR1 is SGHVS, CDR2 FQNEAQ, per germline. CDR3 residues: CASSSPFLNTDTQYF. The CDR3 bases are TGTGCCAGCAGCTCCCCTTTTTTGAACACAGATACGCAGTATTTT.

The rearrangement links TRBV15 to TRBJ2-1; D gene unclear. With 2 bases removed from V and 6 bases from J, the gap between germline ends came to 14 bases. The length of the CDR3 is 15 residues. In germline, CDR1 is LNHNV, CDR2 YYDKDF (reference sequence). The CDR3 DNA sequence: TGTGCCACCAGCAGACCAATTGGACGGGCCAATGAGCAGTTCTTC. Translation: CATSRPIGRANEQFF.

This clonotype was observed many times. The gene calls are TRBV7-2 and TRBJ2-7; D unresolved. Trimming took off 5 bases at V and 4 bases at J, with 12 bases between the two ends. This CDR3 contains 13 residues. Germline CDR1 and CDR2: SGHTA and FQGNSA. This CDR3 reads CASSLDPNYEQYV. DNA for the CDR3: TGTGCCAGCAGCCTGGACCCCAATTACGAGCAGTACGTC.

The table lists this clonotype with a few counts. This CDR3 reads CASSRDREYSPLHF. DNA for the CDR3: TGTGCCAGCAGCCGGGACAGGGAGTATTCACCCCTCCACTTT. This rearrangement joins TRBV5-5 to TRBJ1-6; TRBD1 agrees at 9 bases. This CDR3 region has 14 residues. Germline CDR1 SGHKS, CDR2 YYEKEE (reference sequence). Unmatched junction bases numbered 4, after V lost 4 bases and J lost 8 bases.

The chain links TRBV7-9 to TRBJ1-2; D unresolved. The CDR3 extends over 15 amino acids. Trimming shortened V by 3 bases and J by 0 bases, and 11 bases separated the two germline ends. Germline assignment: CDR1 SEHNR and CDR2 FQNEAQ (reference sequence). DNA for the CDR3: TGTGCCAGCAGCTTGGACCCAACGCCTAACTATGGCTACACCTTC. Its translation: CASSLDPTPNYGYTF.

The CDR3 spells CASSQEIRGTGELFF. CDR3 in DNA: TGTGCCAGCAGCCAAGAAATACGGGGGACCGGGGAGCTGTTTTTT. The gene calls are TRBV14 and TRBJ2-2; D may be TRBD2 (6 bases). Germline V gives CDR1 SGHDN, CDR2 FVKESK. Trimming removed 0 bases from V and 5 bases from J, with 10 bases in between. This CDR3 contains 15 residues.

This clonotype was found a few times. This CDR3 reads CASSSAQGARGYTF. In nucleotides, the CDR3 is TGCGCCAGCAGCAGCGCCCAGGGGGCCAGAGGCTACACCTTC. The rearrangement uses TRBV5-1 and TRBJ1-2, with TRBD1 matching over 8 bases. After removal of 4 bases from V and 8 bases from J, the junction contained 10 bases not matched to a gene. This CDR3 is 14 amino acids long. Germline V gene lookup returns CDR1 SGHRS and CDR2 YFSETQ.

This clonotype has more than one count but fewer than ten. The CDR3 here is CSAMRESSGNTIYF. The CDR3 bases are TGCAGTGCTATGAGGGAGAGCTCTGGAAACACCATATATTTT. V usage is TRBV20-1 and J usage is TRBJ1-3; D unclear. V lost 4 bases to trimming and J lost 0 bases, with 10 bases between them. The germline gives CDR1 DFQATT, CDR2 SNEGSKA (reference sequence). CDR3 size: 14 residues.

This clonotype was picked up many times. The chain recombines TRBV28 with TRBJ2-1; 10 bases align to TRBD2. Germline values: CDR1 MDHEN, CDR2 SYDVKM. This CDR3 comprises 14 residues. Trimming removed 7 bases from V and 9 bases from J; junction bases left unmatched: 9. CDR3 DNA sequence: TGTGCCAGCACCTCAGCGGGGGGGCCGGGTGAGCAGTTCTTC. Protein product: CASTSAGGPGEQFF. Complete variable domain (other parts from reference TRBV28 and TRBJ2-1): DVKVTQSSRYLVKRTGEKVFLECVQDMDHENMFWYRQDPGLGLRLIYFSYDVKMKEKGDIPEGYSVSREKKERFSLILESASTNQTSMYLCASTSAGGPGEQFFGPGTRLTVL.

V is TRBV7-2 and J is TRBJ1-5, with TRBD1 identical over 8 bases. The CDR3 totals 13 residues. Germline V gene sequence: CDR1 SGHTA, CDR2 FQGNSA. Trimming took 9 bases from V and 1 from J; bases not matched to a gene: 2. CDR3 protein: CASGDRSNQPQHF. The CDR3 bases are TGTGCCAGTGGGGACAGGAGCAATCAGCCCCAGCATTTT.

The V gene is TRBV2, the J gene TRBJ2-3; TRBD2 matches at 8 bases. Germline lookup yields CDR1 SNHLY and CDR2 FYNNEI. Trimming at V came to 7 bases and at J to 1 base, leaving 10 bases not matched to a gene. The CDR3 consists of 16 residues. The CDR3 DNA sequence: TGTGCCAGCACCCAAACGGTGCGGGGGGGCACAGATACGCAGTATTTT. It yields the protein CASTQTVRGGTDTQYF. Full variable domain (missing parts from reference TRBV2 and TRBJ2-3): EPEVTQTPSHQVTQMGQEVILRCVPISNHLYFYWYRQILGQKVEFLVSFYNNEISEKSEIFDDQFSVERPDGSNFTLKIRSTKLEDSAMYFCASTQTVRGGTDTQYFGPGTRLTVL.

This clonotype was found a few times. The chain uses TRBV6-5 and TRBJ1-2, with D maybe TRBD1 (6 bases). V was shortened by 4 bases and J by 3 bases, with 9 bases between the two germline ends. Germline-derived CDR1 and CDR2 are MNHEY and SVGAGI. The CDR3 spans 13 residues. CDR3 sequence (DNA): TGTGCCAGCAGTTGGACAGCCTACTATGGCTACACCTTC. Its translation: CASSWTAYYGYTF.

This clonotype was picked up a small number of times. The chain combines TRBV28 with TRBJ1-1; D not certain. The germline V gene has CDR1 MDHEN and CDR2 SYDVKM. The CDR3 spans 13 residues. Trimming shortened V by 4 bases and J by 3 bases, and 9 bases separated the two germline ends. The CDR3 is CASSWRADTEAFF. The CDR3 bases are TGTGCCAGCAGTTGGAGGGCGGACACTGAAGCTTTCTTT.

The chain joins TRBV6-5 to TRBJ2-7; D not resolved. CDR1 MNHEY and CDR2 SVGAGI come from the germline V gene. The CDR3 consists of 12 residues. V lost 6 bases to trimming and J lost 3 bases, with 9 bases between them. The CDR3 loop is CASSSDHYEQYF. DNA for the CDR3: TGTGCCAGCAGCTCGGACCACTACGAGCAGTACTTC.

This rearrangement joins TRBV7-9 to TRBJ1-4; TRBD1 agrees at 8 bases. CDR3 length equals 14 residues. Per the germline V gene, CDR1 is SEHNR and CDR2 is FQNEAQ (reference sequence). After removal of 5 bases from V and 6 bases from J, the junction contained 5 bases not matched to a gene. In DNA form, the CDR3 reads TGTGCCAGCAGCCCCGGACAGGGTGATGAAAAACTGTTTTTT. This translates into CASSPGQGDEKLFF.

The chain employs TRBV6-4 and TRBJ1-1; 7 nucleotides match TRBD1. The CDR3 is made up of 13 amino acids. Per the germline V gene, CDR1 is MRHNA and CDR2 is SNTAGT. V was pared by 2 bases and J by 11 bases, with 8 bases of the junction left unmatched. This CDR3 reads CASSDQYRGKAFF. CDR3 coding DNA: TGTGCCAGCAGTGACCAGTACAGGGGTAAGGCTTTCTTT.

This clonotype was counted only a few times. The rearrangement joins TRBV7-8 to TRBJ2-2, with D possibly being TRBD1 or TRBD2 (5 bases each). Germline V lookup: CDR1 SGHVS, CDR2 FQNEAQ. The CDR3 contains 17 residues. V dropped 6 bases and J dropped 0 bases, with 17 bases sitting between them. The CDR3 DNA is TGTGCCAGCAGGGGTCGGATGGGGACCACGAACACCGGGGAGCTGTTTTTT. Protein product: CASRGRMGTTNTGELFF.